The following is a T cell receptor beta chain sequence with its context. This clonotype was detected many times. Its target antigen remains unknown. One base away there is no much larger clone; base qualities are not given. The sample belongs to a study of molecular identifiers for immune sequencing clone quantification (dated 2018 in TCRdb). Turning to the overall study: For a replicate experiment, RNA from around 20,000 or 99,000 naive CD8 T cells was divided into five aliquots, of which four were sequenced. CD8 T cells were used in a methods study to benchmark molecular-identifier clustering-based TCR repertoire sequencing (MIDCIRS) and TCR RNA copy counting. Summary of the overall study and its limitations: Even against a background of about a million naive CD8 T cells, spiked-in Jurkat TCR RNA amounting to a single cell's worth was reported to be detectable. When barcode sub-clustering was left out, chimeric consensus sequences inflated TCR diversity, with chimeras reaching as high as 47%. Highly expanded clone sizes could be underestimated because identical TCR molecules may share a barcode. Modeling estimated 2.5 to 3.5 recovered TCR RNA copies per cell, compared with about ten by digital PCR, which implies roughly 30% capture efficiency. Spiked-in Jurkat TCR RNA (approximately 10 copies' worth), which is not part of the donor repertoire, was contained in the naive libraries. In CMV-specific effector cells, over 99% of molecules were held by clones above 20 RNA copies, whereas under 1% of molecules were held by such clones in naive cells.

Per the germline V gene, MDHEN is the CDR1 and SYDVKM is the CDR2. The cysteine opens and the phenylalanine closes a CDR3 of 13 amino acids. The entry retains the CDR3 DNA only, 39 bases that are in frame from base 1. The germline ends are 9 bases apart after V is trimmed by 3 bases and J by 4 bases. Libraries of naive CD8 T cells were built from anywhere between roughly 17,000 and 1,000,000 sorted cells, with 10%, 30% or 50% of the purified RNA used. Naive CD8 T cells were FACS-sorted as CD8+CD4-CCR7+CD45RA+ on a BD FACSAria II into RLT Plus buffer. To test detection sensitivity, Jurkat RNA equivalent to under 12 TCR copies was spiked into samples of roughly 18,000-1,000,000 naive CD8 T cells. Enrichment of CD8 T cells was performed with RosetteSep CD8+ T Cell Enrichment Cocktail and Ficoll-Paque, after which ACK red cell lysis was carried out. Library generation was performed with PCR. The listed sequencing device is Illumina HiSeq 4000. Bulk TCR libraries were generated as previously described, with the TCR primers listed in Table S5 used. Total RNA was purified with the Qiagen AllPrep DNA/RNA kit. Reads from multiple sequencing runs of the same library were pooled before analysis. The study's own analysis went as follows. Only reads with exact TCR constant sequence were kept, trimmed to 150 nt, and grouped by their 12-nt molecular barcodes. Reads inside each barcode group were sub-clustered using a 15% Levenshtein threshold, and a quality-weighted consensus sequence was constructed for each RNA molecule. Non-functional sequences were discarded, and so were lower-count sequences lying one edit away from another sequence. On the basis of fitting two negative binomial distributions, barcode sub-clusters with fewer than 20% of the maximum read count were discarded. TCRdb ran its own pipeline on the public reads, namely fastp trimming at Q25 and MiXCR clone calling, and kept in-frame beta chains. A single entry per CDR3 protein holds the most common genes and DNA from its merged rows. The V and J calls reflect TCRdb's pipeline rather than the authors' work. This sample comprises approximately 550,000 distinct CDR3 sequences, about 21% of them detected only once. Around 0.84% of the sample belongs to the ten largest clones.

The material sequenced was naive CD8+ T cells from blood, with Jurkat cell RNA spiked in. The cell subset or site label, as the study defines it: FACS-sorted CD8+CD4-CCR7+CD45RA+ naive T cells. The V and J segments used are TRBV28 and TRBJ1-1; the best D guess is TRBD1, with 5 bases matching. The clonotype was recovered from a human donor in good health. Some libraries in this study had Jurkat cell RNA spiked in. The CDR3 here reads CASSLVRGTEAFF. The nucleotide sequence is given as TGTGCCAGCAGTTTGGTGAGGGGCACTGAAGCTTTCTTT.